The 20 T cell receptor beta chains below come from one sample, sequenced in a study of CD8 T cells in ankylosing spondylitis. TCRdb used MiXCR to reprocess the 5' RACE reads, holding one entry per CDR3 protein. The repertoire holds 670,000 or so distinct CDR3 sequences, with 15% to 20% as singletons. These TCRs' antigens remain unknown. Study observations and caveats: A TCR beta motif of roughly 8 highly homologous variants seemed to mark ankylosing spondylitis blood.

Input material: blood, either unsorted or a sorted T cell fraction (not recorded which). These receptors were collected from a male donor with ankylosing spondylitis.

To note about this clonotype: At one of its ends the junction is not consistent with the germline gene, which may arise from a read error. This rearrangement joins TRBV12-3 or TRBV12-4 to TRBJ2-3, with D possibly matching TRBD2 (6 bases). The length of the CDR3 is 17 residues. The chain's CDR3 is CPSSPLRDSFSTDTQYF. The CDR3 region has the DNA TGTCCCAGCAGTCCGCTCCGGGACTCCTTTAGCACAGATACGCAGTATTTT.

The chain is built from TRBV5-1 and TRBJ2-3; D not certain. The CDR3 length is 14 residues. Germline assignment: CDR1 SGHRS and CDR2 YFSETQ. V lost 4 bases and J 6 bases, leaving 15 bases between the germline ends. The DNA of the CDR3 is TGCGCCAGCAGCACCGCCCGGGTAGGCGATACGCAGTATTTT. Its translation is CASSTARVGDTQYF.

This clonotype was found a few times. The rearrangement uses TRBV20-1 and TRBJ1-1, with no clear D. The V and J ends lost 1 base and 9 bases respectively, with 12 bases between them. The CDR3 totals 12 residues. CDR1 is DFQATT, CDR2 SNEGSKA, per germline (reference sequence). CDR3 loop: CSARGGELQAFF. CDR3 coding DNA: TGCAGTGCTAGAGGCGGAGAACTCCAAGCTTTCTTT.

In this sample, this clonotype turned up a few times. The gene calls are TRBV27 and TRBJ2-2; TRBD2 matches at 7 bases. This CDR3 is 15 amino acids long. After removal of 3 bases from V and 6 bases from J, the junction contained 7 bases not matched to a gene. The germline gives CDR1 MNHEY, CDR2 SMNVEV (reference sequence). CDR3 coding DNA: TGTGCCAGCAGTTTCCTAGCGGAGGGAGCCGGGGAGCTGTTTTTT. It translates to CASSFLAEGAGELFF.

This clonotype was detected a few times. In DNA form, the CDR3 reads TGTGCCACCAGCTTATCTCAGGGGGCGAACACTGAAGCTTTCTTT. This codes for CATSLSQGANTEAFF. V gene TRBV10-3 combines with J gene TRBJ1-1; the match to TRBD1 covers 8 bases. The CDR3 covers 15 residues. V dropped 10 bases and J dropped 1; count of bases not matched to a gene: 11. Germline V gene sequence: CDR1 ENHRY, CDR2 SYGVKD.

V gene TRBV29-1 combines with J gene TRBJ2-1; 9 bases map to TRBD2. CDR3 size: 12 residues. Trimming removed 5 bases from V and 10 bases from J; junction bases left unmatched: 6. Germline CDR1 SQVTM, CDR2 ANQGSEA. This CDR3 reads CSVFGTSNEQFF. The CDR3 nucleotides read TGCAGCGTTTTTGGGACTAGCAACGAGCAGTTCTTC.

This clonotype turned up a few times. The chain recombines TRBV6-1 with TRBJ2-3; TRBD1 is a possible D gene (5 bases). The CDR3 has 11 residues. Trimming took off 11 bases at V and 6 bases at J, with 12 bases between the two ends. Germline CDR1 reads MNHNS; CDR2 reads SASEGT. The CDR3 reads CASAPGDTQYF. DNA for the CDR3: TGTGCCTCCGCGCCAGGGGATACGCAGTATTTT.

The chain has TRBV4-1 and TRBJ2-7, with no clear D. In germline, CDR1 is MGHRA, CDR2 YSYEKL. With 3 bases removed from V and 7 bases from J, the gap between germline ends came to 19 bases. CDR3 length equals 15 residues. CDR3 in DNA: TGCGCCAGCAGCCACCCTCTGACACGGCCTGGGGAGCAGTACTTC. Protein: CASSHPLTRPGEQYF.

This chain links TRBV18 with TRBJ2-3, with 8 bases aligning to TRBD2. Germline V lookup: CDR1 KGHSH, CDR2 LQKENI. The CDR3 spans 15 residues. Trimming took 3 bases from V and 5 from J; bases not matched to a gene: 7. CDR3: CASSPNGRGEDTQYF. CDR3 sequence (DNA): TGTGCCAGCTCACCCAACGGGAGGGGCGAAGATACGCAGTATTTT.

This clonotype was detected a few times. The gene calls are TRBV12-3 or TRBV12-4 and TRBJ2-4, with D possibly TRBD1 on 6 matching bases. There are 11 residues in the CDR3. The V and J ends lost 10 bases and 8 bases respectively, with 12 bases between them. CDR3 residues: CAIRDKDIQYF. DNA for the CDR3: TGTGCCATCCGGGACAAGGACATTCAGTACTTC.

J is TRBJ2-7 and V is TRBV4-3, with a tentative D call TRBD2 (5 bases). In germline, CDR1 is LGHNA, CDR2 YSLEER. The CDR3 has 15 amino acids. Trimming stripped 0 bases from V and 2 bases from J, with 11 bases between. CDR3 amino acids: CASSQDAGIPYEQYF. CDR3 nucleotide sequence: TGCGCCAGCAGCCAAGATGCGGGTATTCCCTACGAGCAGTACTTC.

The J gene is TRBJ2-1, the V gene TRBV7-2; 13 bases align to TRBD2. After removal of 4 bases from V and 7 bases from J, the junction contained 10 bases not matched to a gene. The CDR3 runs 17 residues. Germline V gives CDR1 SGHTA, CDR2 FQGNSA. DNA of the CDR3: TGTGCCAGCAGCTACGGACTAGCGGGAGCCGTGGGGAATGAGCAGTTCTTC. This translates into CASSYGLAGAVGNEQFF.

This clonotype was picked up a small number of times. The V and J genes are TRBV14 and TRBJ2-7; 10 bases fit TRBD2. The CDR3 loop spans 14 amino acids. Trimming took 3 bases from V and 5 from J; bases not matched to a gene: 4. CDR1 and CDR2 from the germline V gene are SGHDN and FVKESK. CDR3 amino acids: CASSQGLAYHEQYF. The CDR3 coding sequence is TGTGCCAGCAGCCAGGGACTAGCGTACCACGAGCAGTACTTC.

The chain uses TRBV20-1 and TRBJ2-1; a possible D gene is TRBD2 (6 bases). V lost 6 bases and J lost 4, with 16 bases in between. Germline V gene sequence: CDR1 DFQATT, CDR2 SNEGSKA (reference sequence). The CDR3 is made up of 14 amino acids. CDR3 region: CSAPTPGLYNEQFF. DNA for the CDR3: TGCAGTGCCCCCACCCCGGGACTTTACAATGAGCAGTTCTTC.

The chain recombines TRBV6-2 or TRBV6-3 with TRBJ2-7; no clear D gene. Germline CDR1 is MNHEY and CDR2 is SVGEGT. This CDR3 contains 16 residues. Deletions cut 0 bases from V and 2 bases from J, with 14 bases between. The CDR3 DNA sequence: TGTGCCAGCAGTTACTCGGAATCTGCGATTGCCTACGAGCAGTACTTC. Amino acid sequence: CASSYSESAIAYEQYF.

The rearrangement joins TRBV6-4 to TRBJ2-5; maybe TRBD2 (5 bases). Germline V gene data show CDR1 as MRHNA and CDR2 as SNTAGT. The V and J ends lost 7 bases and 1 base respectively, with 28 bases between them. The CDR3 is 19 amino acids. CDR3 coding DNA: TGTGCCAGCATCCCTCAGCCCAGTCGGATGGGGAGCGGCCAAGAGACCCAGTACTTC. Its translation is CASIPQPSRMGSGQETQYF.

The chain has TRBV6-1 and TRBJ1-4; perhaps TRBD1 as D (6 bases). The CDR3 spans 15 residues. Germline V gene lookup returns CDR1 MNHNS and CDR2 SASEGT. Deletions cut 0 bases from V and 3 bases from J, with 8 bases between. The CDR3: CASSEAWTANEKLFF. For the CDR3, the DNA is TGTGCCAGCAGTGAAGCGTGGACAGCTAATGAAAAACTGTTTTTT.

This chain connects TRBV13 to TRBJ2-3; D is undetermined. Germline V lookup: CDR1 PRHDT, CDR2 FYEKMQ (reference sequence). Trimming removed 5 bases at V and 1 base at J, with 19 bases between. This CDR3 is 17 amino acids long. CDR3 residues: CASSPPPPMPGTDTQYF. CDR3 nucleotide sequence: TGTGCCAGCAGCCCGCCCCCCCCTATGCCGGGCACAGATACGCAGTATTTT.

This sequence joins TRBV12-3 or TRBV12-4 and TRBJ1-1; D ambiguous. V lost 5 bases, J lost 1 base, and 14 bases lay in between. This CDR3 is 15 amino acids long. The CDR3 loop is CASSPTTRTNTEAFF. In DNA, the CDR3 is TGTGCCAGCAGTCCAACGACGCGGACGAACACTGAAGCTTTCTTT.

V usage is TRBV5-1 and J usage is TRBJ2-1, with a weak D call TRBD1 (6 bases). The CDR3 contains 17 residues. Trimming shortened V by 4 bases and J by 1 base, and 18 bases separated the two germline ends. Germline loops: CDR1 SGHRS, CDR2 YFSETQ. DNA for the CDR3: TGCGCCAGCAGCGTCCCAACAGGGATGGGATCCTACAATGAGCAGTTCTTC. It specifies CASSVPTGMGSYNEQFF.